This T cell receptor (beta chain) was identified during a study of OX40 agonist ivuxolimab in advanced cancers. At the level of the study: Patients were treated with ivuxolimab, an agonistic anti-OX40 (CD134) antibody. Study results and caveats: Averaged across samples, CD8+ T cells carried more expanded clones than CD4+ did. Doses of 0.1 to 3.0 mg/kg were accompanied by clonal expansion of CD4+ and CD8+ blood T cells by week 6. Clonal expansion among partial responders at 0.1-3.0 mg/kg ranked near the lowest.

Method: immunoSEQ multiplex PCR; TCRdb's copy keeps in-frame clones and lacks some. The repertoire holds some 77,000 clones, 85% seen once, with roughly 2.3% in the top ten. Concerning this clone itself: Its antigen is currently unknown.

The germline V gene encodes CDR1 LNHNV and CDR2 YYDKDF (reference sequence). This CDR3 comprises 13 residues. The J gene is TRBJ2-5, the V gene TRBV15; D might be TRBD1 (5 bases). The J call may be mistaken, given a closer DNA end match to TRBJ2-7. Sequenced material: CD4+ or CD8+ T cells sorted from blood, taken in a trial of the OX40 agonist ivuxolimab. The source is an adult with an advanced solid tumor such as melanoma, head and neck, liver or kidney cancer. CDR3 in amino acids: CATSRGQLYEQYF. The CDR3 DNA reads TGTGCCACCAGCAGAGGACAGCTCTACGAGCAGTACTTC.